These 10 T cell receptor beta chains originate from one sample sequenced in a study of cytomegalovirus exposure and HLA in healthy donors. PCR involved 60 Vbeta and 13 Jbeta primers. The table came from immunoSEQ multiplex PCR; TCRdb's copy has only in-frame clones and leaves some out. The sample lists roughly 100,000 clones, about 80% occurring once. Sequencing was performed on PBMCs. Receptor source: a man between 40 and 49 years old in good health and CMV-seronegative.

The rearrangement links TRBV23-1 to TRBJ1-3; no firm D call. TRBV23-1 is sorted into the ORF group, with uncertain function. V was shortened by 0 bases and J by 0 bases, with 9 bases between the two germline ends. The CDR3 loop spans 16 amino acids. DNA for the CDR3: TGCGCCAGCAGTCAATCGAGCCATCTCTCTGGAAACACCATATATTTT. Translation gives CASSQSSHLSGNTIYF.

The chain has TRBV5-4 and TRBJ2-5; D call uncertain. The germline CDR1 and CDR2 sequences are SGHNT and YYREEE (reference sequence). The CDR3 sequence is 13 residues long. Trimming took off 4 bases at V and 5 bases at J, with 12 bases between the two ends. In nucleotides, the CDR3 is TGTGCCAGCAGCCTGCAGGTTTCGGAGACCCAGTACTTC. It translates to CASSLQVSETQYF.

The chain has TRBV28 and TRBJ1-4; 7 nucleotides line up with TRBD1. In germline, CDR1 is MDHEN, CDR2 SYDVKM. V was clipped by 3 bases and J by 5 bases; unmatched bases: 3. The CDR3 totals 14 residues. The CDR3 protein is CASSLGQTNEKLFF. CDR3 nucleotide sequence: TGTGCCAGCAGTTTGGGACAGACAAATGAAAAACTGTTTTTT.

In this sample, this clone turned up a few times. The gene calls are TRBV9 and TRBJ2-3, with 10 bases identical to TRBD2. Germline V CDR1 and CDR2: SGDLS, YYNGEE. The CDR3 spans 16 residues. The trim removed 4 bases at V and 2 bases at J, leaving 7 bases unmatched. The CDR3 DNA reads TGTGCCAGCAGCCTCACTCTAGCGGGGGCCACAGATACGCAGTATTTT. Translated, it gives CASSLTLAGATDTQYF. The full variable domain, rest sourced from reference TRBV9 and TRBJ2-3, is DSGVTQTPKHLITATGQRVTLRCSPRSGDLSVYWYQQSLDQGLQFLIQYYNGEERAKGNILERFSAQQFPDLHSELNLSSLELGDSALYFCASSLTLAGATDTQYFGPGTRLTVL.

V is TRBV9 and J is TRBJ1-6, with D tentatively TRBD1 (6 bases). Germline-derived CDR1 and CDR2 are SGDLS and YYNGEE. This CDR3 contains 14 residues. V lost 3 bases to trimming and J lost 6 bases, with 10 bases between them. Here the CDR3 reads CASSEGVLNSPLHF. CDR3 bases: TGTGCCAGCAGCGAGGGGGTTCTTAATTCACCCCTCCACTTT.

With respect to this clone: This specimen includes other DNA sequences encoding the same CDR3. This rearrangement joins TRBV28 to TRBJ2-3; D gene uncertain. CDR3 length equals 14 residues. The ends were cut back, 3 bases at V and 1 base at J, with 8 bases in the middle. Looked up from germline, CDR1 is MDHEN and CDR2 is SYDVKM. CDR3: CASSFLAGTDTQYF. In nucleotides, the CDR3 is TGTGCCAGCAGTTTTTTAGCAGGCACAGATACGCAGTATTTT.

The rearrangement uses TRBV5-5 and TRBJ2-7; possible D gene TRBD2, 6 bases. V was shortened by 10 bases and J by 2 bases, with 16 bases between the two germline ends. Germline values: CDR1 SGHKS, CDR2 YYEKEE (reference sequence). CDR3 length equals 13 residues. CDR3 nucleotide sequence: TGTGCCGGCGGGATTGGACCGACCTACGAGCAGTACGTC. This encodes CAGGIGPTYEQYV.

The chain employs TRBV18 and TRBJ1-5; TRBD1 is a possible D gene (6 bases). V was cut by 3 bases and J by 3 bases, with 12 bases left in between. CDR3 length equals 15 residues. Germline CDR1 is KGHSH and CDR2 is LQKENI. Written as DNA, the CDR3 is TGTGCCAGCTCACCCCAGGGGATCCTCAATCAGCCCCAGCATTTT. Protein product: CASSPQGILNQPQHF.

V is TRBV10-3 and J is TRBJ2-7; D possibly corresponds to TRBD2 (6 bases). With 2 bases removed from V and 5 bases from J, the gap between germline ends came to 10 bases. The CDR3 is 13 residues long. The germline V gene has CDR1 ENHRY and CDR2 SYGVKD. The DNA of the CDR3 is TGTGCCATCAGTGAGGTTGGGAGGAACGAGCAGTACTTC. Its protein is CAISEVGRNEQYF.

Regarding this clone: One junction end does not reproduce the germline sequence, and a read error may be involved. This chain uses TRBV9 with TRBJ1-4; the D gene is possibly TRBD1 (5 bases). The CDR3 covers 14 residues. Germline CDR1 SGDLS, CDR2 YYNGEE. In DNA, the CDR3 is TGTGCCAGCGCCATAGGGGAAACTTATGAAAAACTGTTTTTT. Amino acids: CASAIGETYEKLFF.